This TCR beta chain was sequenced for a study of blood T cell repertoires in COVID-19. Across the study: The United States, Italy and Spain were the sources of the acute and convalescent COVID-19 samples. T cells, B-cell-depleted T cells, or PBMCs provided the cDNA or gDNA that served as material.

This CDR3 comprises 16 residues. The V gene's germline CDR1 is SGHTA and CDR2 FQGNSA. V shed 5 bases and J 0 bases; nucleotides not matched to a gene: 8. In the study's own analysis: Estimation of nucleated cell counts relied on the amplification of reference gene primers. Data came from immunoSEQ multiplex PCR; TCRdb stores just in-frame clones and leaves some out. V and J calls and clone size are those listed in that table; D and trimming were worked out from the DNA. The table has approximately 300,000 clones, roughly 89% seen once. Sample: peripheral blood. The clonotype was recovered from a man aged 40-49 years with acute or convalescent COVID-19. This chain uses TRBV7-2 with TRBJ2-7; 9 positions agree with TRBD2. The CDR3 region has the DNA TGTGCCAGCAGCGGCAGCGGGGGGCCCTCCTCCTACGAGCAGTACTTC. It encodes CASSGSGGPSSYEQYF.